The T cell receptor beta chain under discussion was sequenced for a study of blood T cells in healthy people across ages. Turning to the study itself: Template switching recovered approximately one barcoded beta molecule for every two T cells. Study results and limitations: Unsorted PBMCs prevented conclusive naive versus antigen-experienced comparison.

Extraction yielded at least 6 micrograms of total RNA per sample. This clonotype has ten or more counts. Antigen unknown. The CDR3 is 14 residues long. With 6 bases removed from V and 7 bases from J, the gap between germline ends came to 16 bases. A J-beta primer mix and a sample-barcoded 5' primer were used in a second PCR of roughly 7 to 12 cycles. The study obtained at least 2.5 million CDR3-containing paired-end reads from every sample. MiXCR, applied by TCRdb to the 5' RACE reads, yields one record per CDR3 protein. Found here are around 1,500,000 distinct CDR3 sequences, 28% of them singletons; the top ten hold 7% to 9%.

Sequences were obtained from blood. The receptor's source is a woman aged 25 to 45 in good health. This rearrangement joins TRBV12-3 or TRBV12-4 to TRBJ2-1; no definite D call. The CDR3 sequence: CASRQTLGWNEQFF. The CDR3 DNA reads TGTGCCAGCAGACAGACGTTGGGTTGGAATGAGCAGTTCTTC.